These 23 T cell receptor beta chains originate from one sample sequenced in a study of cytomegalovirus exposure and HLA in healthy donors. Both 60 Vbeta primers and 13 Jbeta primers went into the PCR. Here immunoSEQ multiplex PCR was the method, and the copy in TCRdb shows in-frame clones only, minus some. Here the sample spans roughly 150,000 clones, roughly 82% being singletons. Sequences were obtained from PBMCs. The source of these receptors is a man younger than 45 in good health and CMV-seropositive.

This clone occurred once. This rearrangement joins TRBV7-2 to TRBJ2-7; D is perhaps TRBD1 (8 bases). Trimming removed 8 bases at V and 4 bases at J, with 21 bases between. The CDR3 totals 15 residues. CDR1 and CDR2 (germline): SGHTA, FQGNSA. The CDR3 protein is CASDTGGRGLYEQYF. The CDR3 nucleotides are TGTGCCAGCGACACGGGGGGCAGGGGGCTTTACGAGCAGTACTTC.

The V and J genes are TRBV30 and TRBJ1-1; the match to TRBD1 covers 9 bases. Per the germline V gene, CDR1 is GTSNPN and CDR2 is SVGIG (reference sequence). V was pared by 0 bases and J by 7 bases, with 9 bases of the junction left unmatched. The CDR3 runs to 15 residues. CDR3 sequence: CAWSVTGGPAFEAFF. The CDR3 coding sequence is TGTGCCTGGAGTGTGACAGGGGGTCCGGCGTTTGAAGCTTTCTTT.

The chain is built from TRBV7-2 and TRBJ2-1, with D tentatively TRBD1 (5 bases). Germline values: CDR1 SGHTA, CDR2 FQGNSA. V was clipped by 3 bases and J by 3 bases, with 6 bases between them. The length of the CDR3 is 13 residues. The CDR3, as DNA: TGTGCCAGCAGCTTCCAGGGCTACAATGAGCAGTTCTTC. Its protein is CASSFQGYNEQFF. Supplemented by reference TRBV7-2 and TRBJ2-1, the full variable domain reads GAGVSQSPSNKVTEKGKDVELRCDPISGHTALYWYRQSLGQGLEFLIYFQGNSAPDKSGLPSDRFSAERTGGSVSTLTIQRTQQEDSAVYLCASSFQGYNEQFFGPGTRLTVL.

A remark on this clone: One end of the junction is discordant with germline, which a read error may explain. This rearrangement joins TRBV6-6 to TRBJ2-4, with TRBD2 matching 10 bases. The CDR3 runs to 16 residues. Germline V gene sequence: CDR1 MNHNY, CDR2 SVGAGI (reference sequence). CDR3 in DNA: TGTGCCAGCAGTTACAGGTCTAGCGGGAGCCAGAACAGTCAGTACTTC. The encoded protein is CASSYRSSGSQNSQYF.

The chain couples TRBV4-3 to TRBJ1-2; D remains ambiguous. Between the trimmed V and J ends, which lost 0 bases and 0 bases, there was a span of 8 bases. The CDR3 extends over 15 amino acids. Per the germline V gene, CDR1 is LGHNA and CDR2 is YSLEER. The CDR3 region has the DNA TGCGCCAGCAGCCAAGATTACAGAGCTAACTATGGCTACACCTTC. Protein sequence: CASSQDYRANYGYTF.

Here the CDR3 reads CASSTRLAGGYTGELFF. Written as DNA, the CDR3 is TGTGCCAGCAGCACTAGACTAGCGGGGGGCTACACCGGGGAGCTGTTTTTT. This chain uses TRBV5-4 with TRBJ2-2; 13 bases line up with TRBD2. V was pared by 4 bases and J by 3 bases, with 6 bases of the junction left unmatched. CDR1 SGHNT and CDR2 YYREEE come from the germline V gene (reference sequence). This CDR3 has 17 residues.

This clone was detected only once. The J gene is TRBJ2-7, the V gene TRBV4-1, with 7 positions matching TRBD1. The V gene's germline CDR1 is MGHRA and CDR2 YSYEKL. This CDR3 region has 13 residues. Trimming at V came to 4 bases and at J to 3 bases, leaving 3 bases not matched to a gene. In DNA form, the CDR3 reads TGCGCCAGCAGCCTACGGACAGGCTACGAGCAGTACTTC. Translating it yields CASSLRTGYEQYF.

The chain has TRBV18 and TRBJ2-5; TRBD2 might be the D (6 bases). V was clipped by 3 bases and J by 3 bases, with 11 bases between them. CDR1 and CDR2 from the germline V gene are KGHSH and LQKENI. The CDR3 has 14 amino acids. CDR3 region: CASSPSREKETQYF. Here the CDR3 DNA reads TGTGCCAGCTCACCGTCACGGGAGAAAGAGACCCAGTACTTC. Together with reference TRBV18 and TRBJ2-5, the CDR3 gives the full variable domain: NAGVMQNPRHLVRRRGQEARLRCSPMKGHSHVYWYRQLPEEGLKFMVYLQKENIIDESGMPKERFSAEFPKEGPSILRIQQVVRGDSAAYFCASSPSREKETQYFGPGTRLLVL.

The rearrangement links TRBV7-2 to TRBJ2-5, with TRBD2 matching over 10 bases. Germline assignment: CDR1 SGHTA and CDR2 FQGNSA. This CDR3 comprises 15 residues. V was clipped by 1 base and J by 1 base; unmatched bases: 0. CDR3 nucleotides: TGTGCCAGCAGCTTAGTAGCGGGGGGCCAAGAGACCCAGTACTTC. It yields the protein CASSLVAGGQETQYF.

The sample holds one count of this clone. V is TRBV5-5 and J is TRBJ2-7; 12 bases line up with TRBD2. The CDR3 runs to 14 residues. V gave up 2 bases and J gave up 8 bases; unmatched junction bases: 5. CDR1 is SGHKS, CDR2 YYEKEE, per germline (reference sequence). CDR3 nucleotides: TGTGCCAGCAGCTTTCCTAGCGGGGGGGCCAAGCAGTACTTC. Protein product: CASSFPSGGAKQYF. Looking up the rest from reference TRBV5-5 and TRBJ2-7 gives the full variable domain: DAGVTQSPTHLIKTRGQQVTLRCSPISGHKSVSWYQQVLGQGPQFIFQYYEKEERGRGNFPDRFSARQFPNYSSELNVNALLLGDSALYLCASSFPSGGAKQYFGPGTRLTVT.

The chain carries TRBV5-5 and TRBJ2-7, with a weak D call TRBD2 (6 bases). Trimming took off 4 bases at V and 7 bases at J, with 18 bases between the two ends. This CDR3 spans 14 amino acids. Looked up from germline, CDR1 is SGHKS and CDR2 is YYEKEE (reference sequence). Written as DNA, the CDR3 is TGTGCCAGCAGCAAGGACGCGGGGATGGAGGAGCAGTACTTC. It specifies CASSKDAGMEEQYF.

The V and J genes are TRBV2 and TRBJ1-6, with 7 positions matching TRBD1. Germline CDR1 reads SNHLY; CDR2 reads FYNNEI. This CDR3 contains 13 residues. Trimming cost V 5 bases and J 9 bases; bases outside gene matches: 4. CDR3 in DNA: TGTGCCAGCAGTTGGACAGGTTCTTCACCCCTCCACTTT. Encoded protein: CASSWTGSSPLHF.

The rearrangement uses TRBV5-1 and TRBJ2-7; D remains ambiguous. With 4 bases removed from V and 0 bases from J, the gap between germline ends came to 14 bases. Per the germline V gene, CDR1 is SGHRS and CDR2 is YFSETQ. The CDR3 totals 15 residues. CDR3 in amino acids: CASSPLAVSSYEQYF. The CDR3 nucleotides read TGCGCCAGCAGCCCCCTTGCCGTGAGCTCCTACGAGCAGTACTTC.

V usage is TRBV6-6 and J usage is TRBJ2-1; the match to TRBD2 covers 7 bases. Germline lookup yields CDR1 MNHNY and CDR2 SVGAGI (reference sequence). J lost 7 bases, V lost 6 bases, and 6 bases had no gene match. There are 13 residues in the CDR3. In DNA form, the CDR3 reads TGTGCCAGCAGCCCGGCGGGAGCGAATGAGCAGTTCTTC. This gives the protein CASSPAGANEQFF.

Regarding this clone: A read error may produce the germline difference seen at one junction end. V gene TRBV7-9 combines with J gene TRBJ2-2; 7 nucleotides match TRBD1. CDR3 size: 16 residues. In germline, CDR1 is SEHNR, CDR2 FQNEAQ (reference sequence). CDR3 sequence: CSSSPVGQTNTGELFF. CDR3 DNA sequence: TGTTCCAGCAGCCCAGTGGGACAGACGAACACCGGGGAGCTGTTTTTT.

The chain combines TRBV6-1 with TRBJ1-1; 10 positions match TRBD1. J gave up 0 bases and V 3 bases, and 7 bases lay outside the gene matches. The germline V gene has CDR1 MNHNS and CDR2 SASEGT. The CDR3 has 17 amino acids. CDR3 nucleotides: TGTGCCAGCAGTGACCGGGACAGGGGTCCGATGAACACTGAAGCTTTCTTT. It specifies CASSDRDRGPMNTEAFF.

This chain joins TRBV5-1 and TRBJ1-2, with TRBD1 identical over 12 bases. CDR1 and CDR2 (germline): SGHRS, YFSETQ. The trim removed 3 bases at V and 4 bases at J, leaving 10 bases unmatched. The CDR3 consists of 17 residues. The CDR3 sequence: CASSSSGQGAQGYGYTF. Here the CDR3 DNA reads TGCGCCAGCAGCTCATCGGGACAGGGGGCGCAGGGCTATGGCTACACCTTC.

This rearrangement joins TRBV4-1 to TRBJ2-5; D unclear. The DNA matches TRBJ2-7 better at its end, which makes the J call doubtful. CDR1 and CDR2 from the germline V gene are MGHRA and YSYEKL. The CDR3 spans 16 residues. DNA for the CDR3: TGCGCCAGCAGCCAAGATCCTTCAGATAGCTCCTACGAGCAGTACTTC. Its translation is CASSQDPSDSSYEQYF.

The chain employs TRBV12-5 and TRBJ2-1; 10 positions match TRBD2. The CDR3 consists of 17 residues. In germline, CDR1 is LGHNT, CDR2 FRNRAP. Trimming at V came to 5 bases and at J to 1 base, leaving 8 bases not matched to a gene. DNA for the CDR3: TGTGCTAGTGGTCCGAGGGGAGCGGGAGGGTCCTACAATGAGCAGTTCTTC. It specifies CASGPRGAGGSYNEQFF.

This clone was counted a few times. V and J are TRBV5-6 and TRBJ2-2; weak D call: TRBD1 (6 bases). V was trimmed by 0 bases and J by 6 bases, leaving 9 bases between them. The CDR3 sequence is 14 residues long. Germline CDR1 and CDR2: SGHDT and YYEEEE. Written as DNA, the CDR3 is TGTGCCAGCAGCTTGGGACAGGAGGCCGGGGAGCTGTTTTTT. It is translated as CASSLGQEAGELFF. The full variable domain, its missing parts supplied by reference TRBV5-6 and TRBJ2-2, is DAGVTQSPTHLIKTRGQQVTLRCSPKSGHDTVSWYQQALGQGPQFIFQYYEEEERQRGNFPDRFSGHQFPNYSSELNVNALLLGDSALYLCASSLGQEAGELFFGEGSRLTVL.

The chain joins TRBV7-8 to TRBJ2-3, with a weak D call TRBD2 (6 bases). With 2 bases removed from V and 1 base from J, the gap between germline ends came to 22 bases. The V gene's germline CDR1 is SGHVS and CDR2 FQNEAQ. This CDR3 spans 19 amino acids. The CDR3 region is CASSLLGTVISGRTDTQYF. The CDR3 nucleotides read TGTGCCAGCAGCTTACTGGGAACAGTGATTAGCGGACGCACAGATACGCAGTATTTT.

The rearrangement links TRBV28 to TRBJ1-1, with D perhaps matching TRBD1 (5 bases). Germline assignment: CDR1 MDHEN and CDR2 SYDVKM. CDR3 length: 16 residues. Trimming stripped 5 bases from V and 4 bases from J, with 20 bases between. This CDR3 reads CASSLQRRTRLTEAFF. In nucleotides, the CDR3 is TGTGCCAGCAGTCTCCAGAGGCGGACAAGACTCACTGAAGCTTTCTTT.

This clone was counted once. V is TRBV4-1 and J is TRBJ2-7, with TRBD1 identical over 8 bases. The CDR3 is 15 residues long. V lost 2 bases to trimming and J lost 8 bases; unmatched junction nucleotides: 11. Germline CDR1 and CDR2: MGHRA and YSYEKL. In DNA form, the CDR3 reads TGCGCCAGCAGCCAACCCGGACAGGGAATATACCAGCAGTACTTC. Translation: CASSQPGQGIYQQYF.